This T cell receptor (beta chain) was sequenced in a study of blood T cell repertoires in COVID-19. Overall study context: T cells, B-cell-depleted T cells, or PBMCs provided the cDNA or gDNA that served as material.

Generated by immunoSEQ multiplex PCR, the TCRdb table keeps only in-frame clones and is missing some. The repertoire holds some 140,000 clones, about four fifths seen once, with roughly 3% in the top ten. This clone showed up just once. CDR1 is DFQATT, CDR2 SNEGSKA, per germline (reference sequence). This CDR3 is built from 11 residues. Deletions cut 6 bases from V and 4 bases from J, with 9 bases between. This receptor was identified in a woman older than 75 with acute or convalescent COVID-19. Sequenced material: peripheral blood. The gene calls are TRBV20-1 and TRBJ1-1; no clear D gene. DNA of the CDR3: TGCAGTGCGTGGCCTAGCACTGAAGCTTTCTTT. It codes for CSAWPSTEAFF.